Included here is one T cell receptor beta chain sequence, with context. Its antigen is currently unknown. Looked up from germline, CDR1 is SEHNR and CDR2 is FQNEAQ (reference sequence). This CDR3 spans 16 amino acids. V shed 3 bases, J shed 8 bases, and the junction held 7 bases outside the gene matches. The sample belongs to a study of graft-versus-host responses after intestinal transplantation. Method: immunoSEQ multiplex PCR; TCRdb's copy keeps in-frame clones and lacks some. The sample holds 80,000 to 85,000 clones, about nine tenths seen once. The chain carries TRBV7-9 and TRBJ2-2; 12 nucleotides align to TRBD2. This TCR was recovered from a human donor who received an intestinal transplant. This sample comprised unstimulated CD4+ T cells sorted from spleen or lymph node cells, obtained before intestinal transplant. The CDR3, as DNA: TGTGCCAGCAGCTTCCGACTAGCGGGGGTCATTGGGGAGCTGTTTTTT. Its translation: CASSFRLAGVIGELFF.